Sequencing of this T cell receptor (beta chain) was carried out in a study of OX40 agonist ivuxolimab in advanced cancers. The CDR3 is 17 amino acids. After removal of 1 base from V and 2 bases from J, the junction contained 10 bases not matched to a gene. Germline CDR1 SGHDN, CDR2 FVKESK. Clones were read by immunoSEQ multiplex PCR, and TCRdb kept only the in-frame ones, dropping some. The sample carries some 140,000 clones, approximately 90% recorded once. The material sequenced was CD4+ or CD8+ T cells sorted from blood, taken in a trial of the OX40 agonist ivuxolimab. The receptor was derived from an adult with an advanced solid tumor such as melanoma, head and neck, liver or kidney cancer. The chain links TRBV14 to TRBJ2-7; 8 positions agree with TRBD1. CDR3 sequence (DNA): TGTGCCAGCAGCCAAGCTAAGAGTTGGGACAGGACCTACGAGCAGTACTTC. Translated: CASSQAKSWDRTYEQYF.